These 4 T cell receptor beta chains share one sample of origin, sequenced in a study of T cells after somatic rescue of genetic block. Some clones are missing from TCRdb's copy, which holds only in-frame ones; the method was immunoSEQ multiplex PCR. Among about 72,000 clones listed, more than 75% were seen once. Sequencing input: peripheral blood mononuclear cells (PBMCs). These receptors all come from a man aged 30 to 45.

The rearrangement links TRBV11-2 to TRBJ1-4; D is undetermined. V gave up 3 bases and J gave up 0 bases, with 11 bases separating them. The germline gives CDR1 SGHAT, CDR2 FQNNGV. The CDR3 has 16 residues. CDR3 DNA: TGTGCCAGCAGCTTGAGCGGAATTGCAACTAATGAAAAACTGTTTTTT. It specifies CASSLSGIATNEKLFF.

V usage is TRBV9 and J usage is TRBJ1-6, with D hard to call. The V gene's germline CDR1 is SGDLS and CDR2 YYNGEE. Between the trimmed V and J ends, which lost 0 bases and 8 bases, there was a span of 12 bases. The CDR3 has 15 residues. In nucleotides, the CDR3 is TGTGCCAGCAGCGTAGATCAAGGGCGGGATTCACCCCTCCACTTT. Translated: CASSVDQGRDSPLHF.

In its sample, this clone was seen once. The rearrangement links TRBV9 to TRBJ2-5; D possibly matches TRBD1 or TRBD2 (5 bases each). The CDR3 is made up of 16 amino acids. Germline lookup yields CDR1 SGDLS and CDR2 YYNGEE. Trimming removed 4 bases from V and 1 base from J, with 17 bases in between. The CDR3: CASSSTSGQPQETQYF. In nucleotides, the CDR3 is TGTGCCAGCAGCTCCACCTCGGGGCAGCCCCAAGAGACCCAGTACTTC.

V gene TRBV10-3 combines with J gene TRBJ1-2; TRBD1 agrees at 11 bases. Germline lookup yields CDR1 ENHRY and CDR2 SYGVKD. The CDR3 sequence is 18 residues long. Losses at the gene ends were 2 bases for V and 4 bases for J; bases not matched to a gene: 12. The CDR3 here is CAISETVQRTGGSYGYTF. CDR3 bases: TGTGCCATCAGTGAGACCGTACAGAGGACAGGGGGCTCCTATGGCTACACCTTC.